This TCR beta chain was sequenced in a study of shared clonotypes between healthy human individuals. Looked up from germline, CDR1 is SGHTA and CDR2 is FQGNSA. With 4 bases removed from V and 2 bases from J, the gap between germline ends came to 5 bases. The CDR3 spans 12 residues. Clones were read by immunoSEQ multiplex PCR, and TCRdb kept only the in-frame ones, dropping some. The sample includes approximately 320,000 clones, roughly 70% of them seen just once. The sequenced sample was memory CD4+ T cells sorted from blood. Documented subset: CD45RA-negative fraction. The V and J genes are TRBV7-2 and TRBJ1-1, with D unresolved. This TCR derives from a man aged 30 to 45 in good health. CDR3 amino acids: CASSSSNTEAFF. The CDR3 DNA is TGTGCCAGCAGCTCTAGTAACACTGAAGCTTTCTTT.